A selection of T cell receptor beta chains follows, all from one sample in a study of OX40 agonist ivuxolimab in advanced cancers. Data came from immunoSEQ multiplex PCR; TCRdb stores just in-frame clones and leaves some out. The table lists tens of thousands of clones, under 90% of them singletons. The sample was CD4+ or CD8+ T cells sorted from blood, taken in a trial of the OX40 agonist ivuxolimab. These TCRs come from an adult with an advanced solid tumor such as melanoma, head and neck, liver or kidney cancer. CDR3s include the opening cysteine and the closing phenylalanine or tryptophan. The order of the fields is D gene, clone size, J gene, V gene, CDR3 protein, CDR3 DNA. The D gene is left open where the match is weak. Size is stated for part of the rows, as once, few or many counts, or as a class when the clone is expanded.

NA NA TRBJ1-5 TRBV9 CASSIKGNQPQHF TGTGCCAGCAGCATAAAGGGCAATCAGCCCCAGCATTTT
NA NA TRBJ1-2 TRBV30 CAWRQAGGYGYTF TGTGCCTGGAGGCAGGCGGGAGGCTATGGCTACACCTTC
NA once TRBJ1-5 TRBV7-8 CASSLMGGWNQPQHF TGTGCCAGCAGCTTAATGGGCGGCTGGAATCAGCCCCAGCATTTT
NA NA TRBJ1-4 TRBV7-4 CANTKELFF TGTGCCAACACGAAGGAACTGTTTTTT
NA few TRBJ1-1 TRBV7-2 CASSLLGQGLLRNTEAFF TGTGCCAGCAGCTTATTAGGGCAGGGGTTACTCCGGAACACTGAAGCTTTCTTT
TRBD2 NA TRBJ2-7 TRBV4-3 CASSQASGMASGIPYEQYF TGCGCCAGCAGCCAAGCATCCGGGATGGCTAGCGGGATACCCTACGAGCAGTACTTC
NA NA TRBJ1-1 TRBV4-2 CASSQDLGQASHMNTEAFF TGTGCCAGCAGCCAAGATCTCGGGCAGGCAAGCCACATGAACACTGAAGCTTTCTTT
NA once TRBJ2-1 TRBV7-2 CASSADLSSYNEQFF TGTGCCAGCAGCGCCGACCTGAGCTCCTACAATGAGCAGTTCTTC
NA NA TRBJ1-2 TRBV14 CASSQAFVGGSGYTF TGTGCCAGCAGCCAAGCGTTCGTAGGGGGGAGCGGCTACACCTTC
NA NA TRBJ1-2 TRBV19 CASTLTGRDGYTF TGTGCCAGTACTTTGACCGGGCGTGATGGCTACACCTTC
NA few TRBJ2-7 TRBV6-5 CASSYWLGGQPYEQYF TGTGCCAGCAGTTACTGGTTGGGGGGACAGCCCTACGAGCAGTACTTC
NA NA TRBJ1-1 TRBV7-9 CASSFVVSTEAFF TGTGCCAGCAGCTTTGTCGTAAGCACTGAAGCTTTCTTT
NA NA TRBJ1-3 TRBV18 CASSTSTGHFSGNTIYF TGTGCCAGCTCAACCTCGACAGGCCATTTCTCTGGAAACACCATATATTTT
NA NA TRBJ2-3 TRBV7-2 CASSLDPGTDTQYF TGTGCCAGCAGCTTAGATCCAGGCACAGATACGCAGTATTTT
NA many TRBJ1-1 TRBV7-2 CASSLDAGLTEAFF TGTGCCAGCAGCTTAGACGCGGGGCTCACTGAAGCTTTCTTT
NA few TRBJ2-5 TRBV5-1 CASSFGGKETQYF TGCGCCAGCAGCTTCGGAGGGAAAGAGACCCAGTACTTC
NA NA TRBJ1-2 TRBV12-5 CASEPEGDYGYTF TGTGCTAGTGAACCAGAGGGGGACTATGGCTACACCTTC
TRBD1 NA TRBJ2-3 TRBV30 CAWSVGQGTDTQYF TGTGCCTGGAGTGTCGGACAGGGTACAGATACGCAGTATTTT
TRBD1 NA TRBJ1-2 TRBV7-8 CASSPRLKGTGLANYGYTF TGTGCCAGCAGCCCCCGACTAAAGGGGACAGGGTTGGCAAACTATGGCTACACCTTC
NA NA TRBJ1-6 TRBV28 CASWDGSSYNSPLHF TGTGCCAGCTGGGACGGAAGCTCCTATAATTCACCCCTCCACTTT
TRBD1 NA TRBJ1-6 TRBV6-1 CASTRQGAHSPLHF TGTGCCAGCACCAGACAGGGGGCGCATTCACCCCTCCACTTT
NA NA TRBJ2-6 TRBV7-2 CASKRQSSGANVLTF TGTGCCAGCAAAAGACAGAGCTCTGGGGCCAACGTCCTGACTTTC
NA NA TRBJ1-2 TRBV7-2 CASSPHQGWNGYTF TGTGCCAGCAGCCCCCACCAGGGGTGGAATGGCTACACCTTC
NA NA TRBJ1-2 TRBV12-5 CAIFTRTNYGYTF TGTGCTATATTCACCCGGACCAACTATGGCTACACCTTC
NA NA TRBJ1-2 TRBV14 CASSHHSGDYGYTF TGTGCCAGCAGCCACCATTCAGGGGACTATGGCTACACCTTC
NA NA TRBJ1-1 TRBV7-2 CASSPRMRVDTEAFF TGTGCCAGCAGCCCGAGGATGAGGGTTGACACTGAAGCTTTCTTT
TRBD1 NA TRBJ1-6 TRBV6-1 CATTGVLRNSPLHF TGTGCCACCACAGGGGTTTTACGGAATTCACCCCTCCACTTT
NA NA TRBJ1-1 TRBV29-1 CSVTRLTPGEGDTEAFF TGCAGCGTTACTCGTCTAACGCCCGGGGAAGGGGACACTGAAGCTTTCTTT
TRBD2 NA TRBJ2-7 TRBV11-3 CASSLEGGISYEQYF TGTGCCAGCAGCTTAGAGGGGGGGATCTCCTACGAGCAGTACTTC